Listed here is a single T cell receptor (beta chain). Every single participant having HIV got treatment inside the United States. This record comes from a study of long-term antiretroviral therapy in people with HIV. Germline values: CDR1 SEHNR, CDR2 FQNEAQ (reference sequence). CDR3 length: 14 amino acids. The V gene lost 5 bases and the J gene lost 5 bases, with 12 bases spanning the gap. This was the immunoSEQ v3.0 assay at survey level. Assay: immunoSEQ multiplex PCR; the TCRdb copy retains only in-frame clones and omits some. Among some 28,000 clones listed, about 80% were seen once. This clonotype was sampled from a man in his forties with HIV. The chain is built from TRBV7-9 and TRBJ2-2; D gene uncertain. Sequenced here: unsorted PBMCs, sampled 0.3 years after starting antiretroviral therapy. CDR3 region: CASSPPWETGELFF. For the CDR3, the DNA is TGTGCCAGCAGCCCCCCGTGGGAAACCGGGGAGCTGTTTTTT.